The following is a TCR beta chain sequence with its context. This clone was counted a single time. Which antigen it targets is not known. No clone much larger than this one lies a single base away; base qualities are absent. This record belongs to a study of shared clonotypes between healthy human individuals (TCRdb year 2020). With respect to the entire study: A couple of women and a few men aged 18 to 49 years were included in the cohort. For each donor, three plates each were used for CD4 naive and CD4 memory, two plates were used for CD8 naive, and one plate was used for CD8 memory. To estimate repertoire size and how much clonotypes are shared between individuals, the study performed deep sequencing of blood TCR repertoires from about five healthy adults. Each donor's leukapheresis produced roughly between about 0.85 and 10 billion PBMCs. To increase sequencing depth and limit assay-specific biases, TCR repertoire library preparation and sequencing were carried out by different laboratories using diverse techniques.

Broader findings and caveats from the paper: Pairwise subsampling indicated that sequencing depth was expected to affect the degree of clonotype sharing among donors. The genetic and exposure-history diversity represented was limited by the small number of donors. Across a few donors, approximately 5% of naive CD4, 3% to 4% of naive CD8, around 2.1% of memory CD4, and 0.4% of memory CD8 clonotypes were shared. Sampling was restricted to blood, and TCR repertoires in tissue are likely to differ from TCR repertoires in blood. Compared with non-shared clonotypes, the clonotypes found in all four sorted-subset donors had higher generation probabilities. Naive subsets generally had larger estimated clonotype richness than memory subsets. Even with the large sequencing depth, rarefaction of the sorted-subset datasets indicated that sequencing was incomplete.

The donors were healthy, HIV-negative adults who had no recently reported acute infections or vaccinations. Every donor was a Caucasian adult residing in Nashville, Tennessee, USA. CD4+ T cells were enriched through magnetic negative selection, after which naive cells were positively selected on CD45RA and the remaining negative fraction served as the memory subset. After blood collection by leukapheresis, PBMCs were isolated using Ficoll-Histopaque density gradient centrifugation and then cryopreserved in the vapor phase of liquid nitrogen. Purity and quantity of every magnetically sorted T cell population were checked by analytical flow cytometry. Genomic DNA was isolated from each sorted fraction and quantified by UV absorbance on a Nanodrop 2000c. From its cysteine to its phenylalanine, the CDR3 spans 17 amino acids. CDR3 DNA is the only sequence kept; it has 51 bases, read in frame from the first base. V and J are truncated by 5 bases and 4 bases respectively, leaving an intervening sequence of 23 bases. The germline V gene (reference sequence) gives CDR1 as SGHAT and CDR2 as FQDESV.

Using the deep immunoSEQ assay, TCR CDR3 regions were amplified from genomic DNA by multiplex PCR. Extracted genomic DNA from each cell subset was spread evenly across all wells of several immunoSEQ 96-well plates, with each plate serving as a replicate. For sorted subsets, 150 to 250 ng genomic DNA, equal to about 30,000 T cell genomes, was loaded into each replicate PCR. Purified libraries were measured with a Qubit 3.0 fluorometer, size-checked on a Bioanalyzer 2100, and measured again with the KAPA Library Quantification kit. Every immunoSEQ 96-well plate was sequenced on a dedicated single-read 150-cycle Illumina NextSeq 550 flow cell. For the original study's pipeline: The immunoSEQ output contained only junctional sequences without quality scores, so filtering could not match that applied to full-length reads. Sequences were annotated with PyIR, a Python wrapper for IgBLAST v1.9, and V/J genes and CDR3 were assigned using IMGT germline references. Reads were removed for weak V/J assignments (E-value above 1e-6), missing CDR3, stop codons, out-of-frame junctions, or ambiguous translated residues. A V3J clonotype was defined by an identical inferred V gene, J gene, and CDR3 amino acid sequence. To compute the percentage overlap between repertoires, the number of shared unique clonotypes was divided by the size of the smaller repertoire. Richness of each repertoire was evaluated using RTK rarefaction, the Chao1 estimator, and Recon v2.1 estimates of unobserved clonotypes. Generation probabilities were computed with OLGA for all TCRbeta clonotypes obtained by the gDNA method from four donors. TCRdb obtained this table from immuneACCESS and retained in-frame rearrangements with V and J assigned. These tables miss some clones; where compared with another copy, unresolved V genes account for less than half of the shortfall, and the remainder is unexplained. Clonal size and the V and J genes are those of that table, whereas D and trimming came from the DNA. The sample data list more than 2 million clones, and 85% to 95% of these were observed just once. The ten most abundant clones make up more than 0.1% of the sample.

Sequencing used naive CD4+ T cells sorted from blood. The sample's cell subset or site, from its label and the paper: CD45RA+ positively selected. This receptor was obtained from a man aged 18 to 30 in good health. The sequence is built from TRBV11-1 and TRBJ1-2; no confident D gene assignment can be made. The CDR3 protein is CASSPRTSRGDFYGYTF. The nucleotide sequence reads TGTGCCAGCAGCCCTCGGACGTCGCGGGGTGATTTCTATGGCTACACCTTC. Reference TRBV11-1 and TRBJ1-2 proteins supply the regions before and after the CDR3; the full variable domain is: EAEVAQSPRYKITEKSQAVAFWCDPISGHATLYWYRQILGQGPELLVQFQDESVVDDSQLPKDRFSAERLKGVDSTLKIQPAELGDSAMYLCASSPRTSRGDFYGYTFGSGTRLTVV.